One and the same sample provided the 10 T cell receptor beta chains below, sequenced in a study of neoadjuvant anti-PD-1 for oral cavity cancer. TCRdb keeps only in-frame clones here, not all; method: immunoSEQ multiplex PCR. The profile shows approximately 11,000 clones, around 52% of them singletons. The sequencing used tumor tissue, collected before nivolumab (anti-PD-1) treatment. Receptors were obtained from a person between 35 and 79 years old with oral cavity squamous cell carcinoma.

This clone is medium-sized in the sample. V gene TRBV5-1 combines with J gene TRBJ2-7; D may be TRBD2 (5 bases). This CDR3 has 14 amino acids. Germline assignment: CDR1 SGHRS and CDR2 YFSETQ. V was pared by 3 bases and J by 2 bases, with 12 bases between. The CDR3 nucleotides read TGCGCCAGCAGCTCCGCGGGCCTAACCTACGAGCAGTACTTC. Translated, it gives CASSSAGLTYEQYF.

The rearrangement links TRBV7-8 to TRBJ2-3; the match to TRBD1 covers 11 bases. Per germline, CDR1 SGHVS and CDR2 FQNEAQ. After removal of 4 bases from V and 8 bases from J, the junction contained 11 bases not matched to a gene. This CDR3 has 16 amino acids. CDR3 amino acids: CASSSGQGALAATQYF. The CDR3 DNA sequence: TGTGCCAGCAGCTCAGGACAGGGGGCGCTTGCAGCTACGCAGTATTTT.

The genes are TRBV29-1 and TRBJ1-2; TRBD1 is a possible D gene (6 bases). Germline CDR1 is SQVTM and CDR2 is ANQGSEA. Trimming pared 6 bases from V and 4 bases from J, leaving 15 bases between. The CDR3 has 13 residues. CDR3 in amino acids: CSVGLQGVYGYTF. Here the CDR3 DNA reads TGCAGCGTGGGCCTACAGGGCGTCTATGGCTACACCTTC. The whole variable domain, remainder taken from reference TRBV29-1 and TRBJ1-2, is SAVISQKPSRDICQRGTSLTIQCQVDSQVTMMFWYRQQPGQSLTLIATANQGSEATYESGFVIDKFPISRPNLTFSTLTVSNMSPEDSSIYLCSVGLQGVYGYTFGSGTRLTVV.

This chain links TRBV13 with TRBJ1-2; D is perhaps TRBD1 (6 bases). Germline CDR1 PRHDT, CDR2 FYEKMQ (reference sequence). There are 15 residues in the CDR3. Trimming took 5 bases from V and 6 from J, leaving 19 bases between them. This CDR3 reads CASSDRTARGNGYTF. The DNA for the CDR3 is TGTGCCAGCAGCGACCGGACAGCCCGGGGGAATGGCTACACCTTC.

The J gene is TRBJ2-5, the V gene TRBV7-2; either TRBD1 or TRBD2 may fit D (5 bases each). The CDR3 consists of 13 residues. CDR1 and CDR2 (germline): SGHTA, FQGNSA. V gave up 5 bases and J gave up 4 bases, with 11 bases separating them. In nucleotides, the CDR3 is TGTGCCAGCAGCCCAGGGACCGGAGAGACCCAGTACTTC. Its protein is CASSPGTGETQYF.

The V gene is TRBV28, the J gene TRBJ1-1; unclear D gene. The CDR3 has 18 amino acids. The V gene lost 2 bases and the J gene lost 7 bases, with 26 bases spanning the gap. CDR1 MDHEN and CDR2 SYDVKM come from the germline V gene. The CDR3 nucleotides read TGTGCCAGCAGTTTACCAGCCGGAGGGCAGGCCGTGAAGCATGAAGCTTTCTTT. Its translation is CASSLPAGGQAVKHEAFF.

The genes are TRBV20-1 and TRBJ2-3; no reliable D call. This CDR3 contains 11 residues. Trimming left V 5 bases short and J 6 bases short, with 9 bases between. Per germline, CDR1 DFQATT and CDR2 SNEGSKA (reference sequence). The CDR3 coding sequence is TGCAGTGCTGAAGAACTGGATACGCAGTATTTT. As protein: CSAEELDTQYF.

This clone was observed a handful of times. The gene calls are TRBV4-3 and TRBJ1-1; the D gene is possibly TRBD1 (5 bases). Trimming cost V 2 bases and J 3 bases, with 10 bases left between them. CDR1 and CDR2 (germline): LGHNA, YSLEER. The CDR3 length is 14 residues. The DNA for the CDR3 is TGCGCCAGCAGCCAACCAGACAGAGACACTGAAGCTTTCTTT. Translation: CASSQPDRDTEAFF.

The V gene is TRBV5-4, the J gene TRBJ2-5; 8 bases agree with TRBD1. The germline CDR1 and CDR2 sequences are SGHNT and YYREEE (reference sequence). The CDR3 spans 17 residues. Trimming removed 4 bases from V and 3 bases from J; junction bases left unmatched: 14. CDR3 sequence reads: CASSPRRGGQGKETQYF. The CDR3 coding sequence is TGTGCCAGCAGCCCTCGGAGGGGTGGACAGGGAAAAGAGACCCAGTACTTC.

The chain uses TRBV5-1 and TRBJ2-3; weak D call: TRBD1 (5 bases). The CDR3 is 16 residues long. Germline V gene data show CDR1 as SGHRS and CDR2 as YFSETQ. V was shortened by 0 bases and J by 0 bases, with 11 bases between the two germline ends. CDR3 residues: CASSLGGRLSTDTQYF. The DNA for the CDR3 is TGCGCCAGCAGCTTGGGGGGCCGATTAAGCACAGATACGCAGTATTTT.